A single sample is the source of the 25 T cell receptor beta chains below, sequenced in a study of shared clonotypes between healthy human individuals. Here immunoSEQ multiplex PCR was the method, and the copy in TCRdb shows in-frame clones only, minus some. The sample consists of about 480,000 clones, 60% to 85% of them appearing once. Sequencing input: PBMCs. Source of these receptors: a middle-aged woman in good health. Some clones in this sample may be carry-over from other donors' samples.

This clone came up once. The gene calls are TRBV28 and TRBJ2-7, with no clear D. V lost 10 bases and J 0 bases, leaving 13 bases between the germline ends. The germline CDR1 and CDR2 sequences are MDHEN and SYDVKM. The CDR3 extends over 13 amino acids. This CDR3 reads CATLGDLSYEQYF. In nucleotides, the CDR3 is TGTGCCACCCTAGGTGATCTCTCCTACGAGCAGTACTTC.

V usage is TRBV28 and J usage is TRBJ2-3, with D maybe TRBD1 (6 bases). CDR3 length equals 16 residues. The germline gives CDR1 MDHEN, CDR2 SYDVKM. The germline V and J ends were trimmed by 6 bases and 3 bases, with 19 bases remaining between them. This chain's CDR3 is CASSSIEGGKTDTQYF. DNA of the CDR3: TGTGCCAGCAGCTCCATTGAAGGGGGAAAGACAGATACGCAGTATTTT.

The V call is TRBV15, the J call TRBJ2-4; D is ambiguous. The CDR3 covers 13 residues. Germline V gene data show CDR1 as LNHNV and CDR2 as YYDKDF (reference sequence). V lost 0 bases and J lost 7, with 7 bases in between. This CDR3 reads CATSRDRNNIQYF. The DNA of the CDR3 is TGTGCCACCAGCAGAGATCGGAACAACATTCAGTACTTC.

The gene calls are TRBV7-2 and TRBJ2-7; D uncertain. This CDR3 comprises 13 residues. The V end was cut by 1 base, the J end by 2 bases, with 6 bases between. Germline V gives CDR1 SGHTA, CDR2 FQGNSA. The CDR3 nucleotides are TGTGCCAGCAGCTTAGAGGGAACCTACGAGCAGTACTTC. Translation gives CASSLEGTYEQYF.

The rearrangement links TRBV9 to TRBJ1-2; D may be TRBD1 (5 bases). The CDR3 covers 16 residues. Trimming stripped 4 bases from V and 5 bases from J, with 21 bases between. The germline V gene has CDR1 SGDLS and CDR2 YYNGEE. The CDR3 DNA follows: TGTGCCAGCAGCCCCCGTAGCCCACTCGGGGGGTATGGCTACACCTTC. It is translated as CASSPRSPLGGYGYTF.

The rearrangement joins TRBV4-2 to TRBJ2-7; D unresolved. The germline V gene has CDR1 LGHNA and CDR2 YNFKEQ. V was shortened by 0 bases and J by 0 bases, with 9 bases between the two germline ends. The CDR3 covers 15 residues. CDR3 amino acids: CASSQDVGYSYEQYF. The CDR3 nucleotides are TGTGCCAGCAGCCAAGATGTCGGTTACTCCTACGAGCAGTACTTC.

V usage is TRBV7-8 and J usage is TRBJ1-1; D unresolved. The CDR3 runs to 15 residues. V was trimmed by 0 bases and J by 1 base, leaving 9 bases between them. Per germline, CDR1 SGHVS and CDR2 FQNEAQ. The CDR3 bases are TGTGCCAGCAGCTTAGCGGCTCGATCGAACACTGAAGCTTTCTTT. As protein: CASSLAARSNTEAFF.

V and J are TRBV28 and TRBJ1-1; D gene unclear. The germline gives CDR1 MDHEN, CDR2 SYDVKM. The CDR3 is made up of 11 amino acids. V was shortened by 8 bases and J by 11 bases, with 15 bases between the two germline ends. CDR3: CASSGDFKAFF. The CDR3 coding sequence is TGTGCCAGCTCGGGCGATTTTAAGGCTTTCTTT.

This clone was counted only a few times. The same CDR3 is also encoded by other DNA sequences in this sample. CDR3 region: CASSLLGDTGELFF. In nucleotides, the CDR3 is TGTGCCAGCAGTCTTTTGGGGGACACCGGGGAGCTGTTTTTT. The chain combines TRBV6-5 with TRBJ2-2; D possibly matches TRBD1 or TRBD2 (5 bases each). Germline CDR1 reads MNHEY; CDR2 reads SVGAGI. With 5 bases removed from V and 3 bases from J, the gap between germline ends came to 10 bases. The CDR3 extends over 14 amino acids.

This sequence joins TRBV19 and TRBJ1-1; D perhaps matches TRBD1 (5 bases). CDR1 LNHDA and CDR2 SQIVND come from the germline V gene (reference sequence). CDR3 length equals 13 residues. Trimming removed 6 bases at V and 4 bases at J, with 12 bases between. CDR3 amino acids: CASRGTSSTEAFF. The CDR3 bases are TGTGCCAGTAGAGGGACCTCGTCCACTGAAGCTTTCTTT.

The J gene is TRBJ2-7, the V gene TRBV28; D gene ambiguous. Germline V gene sequence: CDR1 MDHEN, CDR2 SYDVKM. V was trimmed by 3 bases and J by 0 bases, leaving 12 bases between them. The CDR3 sequence is 15 residues long. The CDR3 reads CASSFQTVSSYEQYF. The CDR3 nucleotides read TGTGCCAGCAGTTTCCAGACCGTAAGCTCCTACGAGCAGTACTTC.

The chain uses TRBV7-3 and TRBJ2-2, with 8 bases identical to TRBD2. CDR1 and CDR2 from the germline V gene are SGHTA and FQGTGA. The CDR3 runs 16 residues. J was trimmed by 2 bases and V by 4 bases; bases with no gene match: 6. The CDR3 is CASSSIAGPNTGELFF. The CDR3 DNA sequence: TGTGCCAGCAGCTCAATAGCGGGACCAAACACCGGGGAGCTGTTTTTT.

This chain joins TRBV7-9 and TRBJ2-2; the match to TRBD2 covers 13 bases. CDR3 length: 18 amino acids. V dropped 6 bases and J dropped 1; count of bases not matched to a gene: 8. Germline V gene sequence: CDR1 SEHNR, CDR2 FQNEAQ (reference sequence). This CDR3 is CASRPRTSGSQNTGELFF. CDR3 coding DNA: TGTGCCAGCAGACCTAGGACTAGCGGGAGCCAGAACACCGGGGAGCTGTTTTTT.

This clone was counted a single time. The rearrangement links TRBV5-5 to TRBJ2-1; no reliable D call. The V end lost 1 base, the J end lost 9 bases, and 8 bases lay between the germline ends. The CDR3 sequence is 12 residues long. The germline gives CDR1 SGHKS, CDR2 YYEKEE (reference sequence). CDR3 in DNA: TGTGCCAGCAGCTTGCCCCTTGGTGAGCAGTTCTTC. Protein: CASSLPLGEQFF.

This rearrangement joins TRBV7-8 to TRBJ2-1, with D possibly being TRBD2 (5 bases). Trimming shortened V by 5 bases and J by 6 bases, and 11 bases separated the two germline ends. Looked up from germline, CDR1 is SGHVS and CDR2 is FQNEAQ. The CDR3 extends over 13 amino acids. The CDR3 loop reads CASSPGLFNEQFF. The CDR3 DNA is TGTGCCAGCAGCCCAGGACTCTTCAATGAGCAGTTCTTC.

V usage is TRBV11-3 and J usage is TRBJ2-1; 12 positions match TRBD2. Germline V gene lookup returns CDR1 SGHNT and CDR2 YENEEA. J was trimmed by 3 bases and V by 1 base; bases with no gene match: 1. The CDR3 is 16 residues long. CDR3 bases: TGTGCCAGCAGCTTAGGGACTAGCGGGGTCTACAATGAGCAGTTCTTC. Protein sequence: CASSLGTSGVYNEQFF.

This clone was picked up a small number of times. The chain links TRBV27 to TRBJ2-5, with 7 bases lining up with TRBD1. Germline V gives CDR1 MNHEY, CDR2 SMNVEV (reference sequence). The CDR3 runs to 15 residues. The V gene end was trimmed by 1 base and the J gene end by 1 base; junction bases not matched to a gene: 3. The CDR3 nucleotides are TGTGCCAGCAGTTTATGGGGACAGTCCCAAGAGACCCAGTACTTC. It specifies CASSLWGQSQETQYF.

The chain employs TRBV27 and TRBJ2-2; the D call may be TRBD1 or TRBD2 (5 bases each). CDR1 is MNHEY, CDR2 SMNVEV, per germline (reference sequence). Trimming shortened V by 4 bases and J by 6 bases, and 12 bases separated the two germline ends. The CDR3 has 14 residues. The CDR3 loop reads CASSWDPGPGELFF. CDR3 nucleotides: TGTGCCAGCAGTTGGGACCCCGGACCCGGGGAGCTGTTTTTT.

The chain combines TRBV7-6 with TRBJ2-3, with D unresolved. Germline CDR1 SGHVS, CDR2 FNYEAQ. V lost 1 base and J 6 bases, leaving 11 bases between the germline ends. There are 14 residues in the CDR3. The CDR3 coding sequence is TGTGCCAGCAGCTTAGGAGGTCGTGGGGATACGCAGTATTTT. It codes for CASSLGGRGDTQYF.

The chain carries TRBV7-9 and TRBJ2-1, with D possibly being TRBD1 (6 bases). Deletions cut 5 bases from V and 0 bases from J, with 17 bases between. The CDR3 extends over 17 amino acids. In germline, CDR1 is SEHNR, CDR2 FQNEAQ (reference sequence). CDR3 sequence: CASSPRQDFNSYNEQFF. The CDR3 DNA is TGTGCCAGCAGCCCACGACAGGACTTCAACTCCTACAATGAGCAGTTCTTC. Full variable domain (outside the CDR3, taken from reference TRBV7-9 and TRBJ2-1): DTGVSQNPRHKITKRGQNVTFRCDPISEHNRLYWYRQTLGQGPEFLTYFQNEAQLEKSRLLSDRFSAERPKGSFSTLEIQRTEQGDSAMYLCASSPRQDFNSYNEQFFGPGTRLTVL.

A note on this clone: Other DNA sequences within the sample encode an identical CDR3. This chain joins TRBV7-2 and TRBJ2-3; TRBD2 agrees at 9 bases. This CDR3 contains 16 residues. V trimming: 2 bases; J trimming: 3 bases; junction bases outside the gene matches: 6. CDR1 and CDR2 from the germline V gene are SGHTA and FQGNSA. This chain's CDR3 is CASSLRLAGITDTQYF. In DNA, the CDR3 is TGTGCCAGCAGCTTACGCCTAGCGGGAATAACAGATACGCAGTATTTT.

This sequence joins TRBV7-7 and TRBJ1-6, with D unclear. This CDR3 spans 13 amino acids. Germline V gene data show CDR1 as SSHAT and CDR2 as FNYEAQ (reference sequence). The V end lost 3 bases, the J end lost 4 bases, and 4 bases lay between the germline ends. The CDR3 sequence is CASSLKYNSPLHF. For the CDR3, the DNA is TGTGCCAGCAGCTTGAAGTATAATTCACCCCTCCACTTT.

The V and J genes are TRBV19 and TRBJ1-2; D not certain. The CDR3 is 14 residues long. The V gene lost 5 bases and the J gene lost 4 bases, with 14 bases spanning the gap. Germline CDR1 is LNHDA and CDR2 is SQIVND (reference sequence). CDR3 nucleotides: TGTGCCAGTAGTGCGAGAACGGGCCGCTATGGCTACACCTTC. This gives the protein CASSARTGRYGYTF. Variable domain in full (rest from reference TRBV19 and TRBJ1-2): DGGITQSPKYLFRKEGQNVTLSCEQNLNHDAMYWYRQDPGQGLRLIYYSQIVNDFQKGDIAEGYSVSREKKESFPLTVTSAQKNPTAFYLCASSARTGRYGYTFGSGTRLTVV.

The gene calls are TRBV10-3 and TRBJ2-2, with 10 nucleotides matching TRBD2. V dropped 5 bases and J dropped 1; count of bases not matched to a gene: 1. CDR1 ENHRY and CDR2 SYGVKD come from the germline V gene. This CDR3 region has 15 residues. CDR3 loop: CAISRTSGNTGELFF. The CDR3, as DNA: TGTGCCATCAGTCGGACTAGCGGGAACACCGGGGAGCTGTTTTTT.

The V gene is TRBV7-9, the J gene TRBJ2-7; 7 bases map to TRBD1. With 2 bases clipped from V and 5 bases from J, the junction kept 0 bases outside the gene matches. The germline gives CDR1 SEHNR, CDR2 FQNEAQ (reference sequence). The CDR3 loop spans 12 amino acids. The CDR3 sequence is CASSLQGDEQYF. The CDR3 coding sequence is TGTGCCAGCAGCTTACAGGGGGACGAGCAGTACTTC.